Listed below are T cell receptor beta chains from one sample, sequenced in a study of T cell changes during pregnancy in multiple sclerosis. Profiled with immunoSEQ multiplex PCR; TCRdb holds only in-frame clones, not every one. The sample yields around 130,000 clones, about 95% seen once. The sample in question was peripheral blood, obtained after pregnancy. Receptors were obtained from a female donor with multiple sclerosis, enrolled in a pregnancy study. CDR3s include the opening cysteine and the closing phenylalanine or tryptophan. A D gene is named only where the DNA matches it firmly. Clone size, where shown, is once, few, many, or a class for clones that have expanded.

size: -; J: TRBJ2-7; D: TRBD1; V: TRBV7-2; DNA: TGTGCCAGCAGCCCGGACAGGTATTCCTACGAGCAGTACTTC; CDR3: CASSPDRYSYEQYF
size: -; J: TRBJ2-1; D: TRBD1; V: TRBV15; DNA: TGTGCCACCAGCAGAGAACCCCCGGGACAGGTATCCTACAATGAGCAGTTCTTC; CDR3: CATSREPPGQVSYNEQFF
size: once; J: TRBJ2-7; D: TRBD2; V: TRBV5-1; DNA: TGCGCCAGCAGCTTGGGAGCGGGAGACTACGAGCAGTACTTC; CDR3: CASSLGAGDYEQYF
size: -; J: TRBJ2-2; D: -; V: TRBV28; DNA: TGTGCCAGCAGTTTCAACGGGAACACCGGGGAGCTGTTTTTT; CDR3: CASSFNGNTGELFF
size: -; J: TRBJ1-4; D: -; V: TRBV6-6; DNA: TGTGCCAGCAGTTACATCCAGGGTGGTGAAAAACTGTTTTTT; CDR3: CASSYIQGGEKLFF
size: -; J: TRBJ2-1; D: -; V: TRBV19; DNA: TGTGCCAGTAGTATCAGCCTAGCGCCTACCTACAATGAGCAGTTCTTC; CDR3: CASSISLAPTYNEQFF
size: -; J: TRBJ2-2; D: TRBD1; V: TRBV11-3; DNA: TGTGCCAGCAGCCCCAGGACAGGGCCGAACACCGGGGAGCTGTTTTTT; CDR3: CASSPRTGPNTGELFF
size: -; J: TRBJ2-1; D: -; V: TRBV29-1; DNA: TGCAGCGCCCTGACTAGTTTAGGAAATGAGCAGTTCTTC; CDR3: CSALTSLGNEQFF
size: -; J: TRBJ2-3; D: TRBD1; V: TRBV11-1; DNA: TGTGCCAGCAGCTTCCAGGGACAGGGGAATTTAGATACGCAGTATTTT; CDR3: CASSFQGQGNLDTQYF
size: -; J: TRBJ2-7; D: -; V: TRBV7-9; DNA: TGTGCCAGCAGCTTAGTGGGGGGGCACGAGCAGTACTTC; CDR3: CASSLVGGHEQYF
size: -; J: TRBJ2-7; D: TRBD2; V: TRBV28; DNA: TGTGCCAGCAGTAACCCTAGCGGCAGCTCCTACGAGCAGTACTTC; CDR3: CASSNPSGSSYEQYF
size: once; J: TRBJ2-3; D: TRBD2; V: TRBV14; DNA: TGTGCCAGCAGCCCAAACCCCGGGACTAGCGGTGCTTCGCTCTCGGCGCAGTATTTT; CDR3: CASSPNPGTSGASLSAQYF
size: -; J: TRBJ2-6; D: -; V: TRBV15; DNA: TGTGCCACCGGGAGTAGAGCCACTGGGGCCAACGTCCTGACTTTC; CDR3: CATGSRATGANVLTF
size: -; J: TRBJ2-1; D: -; V: TRBV19; DNA: TGTGCCAGTAGTATTGGGGGGTACAATGAGCAGTTCTTC; CDR3: CASSIGGYNEQFF
size: -; J: TRBJ1-2; D: -; V: TRBV27; DNA: TGTGCCAGCGGGAGGATAGGGGCAGAGGGCTACACCTTC; CDR3: CASGRIGAEGYTF
size: -; J: TRBJ2-3; D: -; V: TRBV10-2; DNA: TGCGCCAGCAGTGAGAGTGGGGGGTTGGGCACAGATACGCAGTATTTT; CDR3: CASSESGGLGTDTQYF
size: -; J: TRBJ1-3; D: -; V: TRBV7-8; DNA: TGTGCCAGCAGCTTAGCCCCCCTTGGAAACACCATATATTTT; CDR3: CASSLAPLGNTIYF
size: -; J: TRBJ1-1; D: -; V: TRBV5-4; DNA: TGTGCCAGCAGCTTGGTAGCAGGGCGAACTGAAGCTTTCTTT; CDR3: CASSLVAGRTEAFF
size: -; J: TRBJ2-3; D: -; V: TRBV29-1; DNA: TGCAGCGTTGCGGGAGATACGCAGTATTTT; CDR3: CSVAGDTQYF
size: -; J: TRBJ1-1; D: -; V: TRBV19; DNA: TGTGCCAGTAGTATAGGGGGCAGGGGGAACACTGAAGCTTTCTTT; CDR3: CASSIGGRGNTEAFF
size: -; J: TRBJ2-7; D: TRBD1; V: TRBV7-2; DNA: TGTGCCAGCAGCTTAGCGCTGGGGTCCCCCGGGACAGGGGATTACGAGCAGTACTTC; CDR3: CASSLALGSPGTGDYEQYF
size: -; J: TRBJ2-7; D: -; V: TRBV5-1; DNA: TGCGCCAGCGCTAGCCTCGGGAACGAGCAGTACTTC; CDR3: CASASLGNEQYF
size: -; J: TRBJ1-4; D: TRBD1; V: TRBV5-4; DNA: TGTGCCAGCAATGCGGGGAGGACAGGGCTTGAAAAACTGTTTTTT; CDR3: CASNAGRTGLEKLFF
size: -; J: TRBJ2-1; D: TRBD1; V: TRBV2; DNA: TGTGCCAGCAGGGCGGGACAGGGCTTGTTCAATGAGCAGTTCTTC; CDR3: CASRAGQGLFNEQFF
size: -; J: TRBJ2-7; D: TRBD2; V: TRBV5-4; DNA: TGTGCCAGCACCGGGGGGGCTAGCGGGAACGACGGCTACGAGCAGTACTTC; CDR3: CASTGGASGNDGYEQYF
size: -; J: TRBJ2-7; D: -; V: TRBV7-9; DNA: TGTGCCAGCAGCCCGGGGGCGGGGGCTAGATCAGGGCAGTACTTC; CDR3: CASSPGAGARSGQYF
size: -; J: TRBJ2-7; D: -; V: TRBV19; DNA: TGTGCCAGTAGCCCTGTGGGGGGACAGACCTACGAGCAGTACTTC; CDR3: CASSPVGGQTYEQYF
size: -; J: TRBJ1-1; D: TRBD1; V: TRBV6-5; DNA: TGTGCCAGCAGGCTGGGACAGGGGCACACTGAAGCTTTCTTT; CDR3: CASRLGQGHTEAFF
size: -; J: TRBJ1-5; D: -; V: TRBV6-4; DNA: TGTGCCAGCAGTGCTACGGGTGGCAATCAGCCCCAGCATTTT; CDR3: CASSATGGNQPQHF
size: -; J: TRBJ2-7; D: -; V: TRBV16; DNA: TGTGCCAGCAGCCAATCGCGAACTAACTCCTACGAGCAGTACTTC; CDR3: CASSQSRTNSYEQYF
size: -; J: TRBJ2-1; D: TRBD1; V: TRBV7-3; DNA: TGTGCCAGCAGCCCCATACACGGACAGGGAGTAGATGAGCAGTTCTTC; CDR3: CASSPIHGQGVDEQFF
size: -; J: TRBJ2-1; D: TRBD2; V: TRBV5-6; DNA: TGTGCCAGCAGCTTGGAGCTAGCGGGCTACTTATTGGGGAATGAGCAGTTCTTC; CDR3: CASSLELAGYLLGNEQFF
size: once; J: TRBJ2-7; D: -; V: TRBV27; DNA: TGTGCCAGCAGCCCCAGGTCGGGGAAGGGCTACGAGCAGTACTTC; CDR3: CASSPRSGKGYEQYF
size: -; J: TRBJ2-1; D: TRBD2; V: TRBV4-3; DNA: TGCGCCAGCAGCCAAGATATAGGCGGGAGCGGCTACAATGAGCAGTTCTTC; CDR3: CASSQDIGGSGYNEQFF
size: -; J: TRBJ2-1; D: TRBD1; V: TRBV27; DNA: TGTGCCAGCAGTCACACGACAGGGGATCCCTACAATGAGCAGTTCTTC; CDR3: CASSHTTGDPYNEQFF
size: -; J: TRBJ1-1; D: -; V: TRBV4-1; DNA: TGCGCCAGCAGACGCGTTTTACGGACAGTGAACACTGAAGCTTTCTTT; CDR3: CASRRVLRTVNTEAFF
size: once; J: TRBJ1-5; D: -; V: TRBV6-1; DNA: TGTGCCAGCAGTGGGGGAGTTAGCAATCAGCCCCAGCATTTT; CDR3: CASSGGVSNQPQHF
size: once; J: TRBJ2-7; D: -; V: TRBV7-2; DNA: TGTGCCAGCAGCTCCACGTTTGTTGCGGAGCAGTACTTC; CDR3: CASSSTFVAEQYF